A single sample gave rise to the 31 T cell receptor beta chains below, sequenced in a study of T cell responses to AZD1222 COVID-19 vaccine. Sequenced by immunoSEQ multiplex PCR; TCRdb stores in-frame clones only, minus some. The data contain 15,000 to 20,000 clones, under 90% of them singletons. The sequencing here drew on peripheral blood, taken 28 days after the second AZD1222 dose. Receptor source: an adult who received the AZD1222 COVID-19 vaccine.

This clone was recorded once. The rearrangement joins TRBV18 to TRBJ1-1; no reliable D call. Germline V gene data show CDR1 as KGHSH and CDR2 as LQKENI. There are 18 residues in the CDR3. V lost 3 bases to trimming and J lost 1 base, with 21 bases between them. CDR3 sequence reads: CASSPLGPSDVWNTEAFF. The CDR3 bases are TGTGCCAGCTCACCGCTAGGGCCCTCAGACGTCTGGAACACTGAAGCTTTCTTT. The full variable domain, its missing parts supplied by reference TRBV18 and TRBJ1-1, is NAGVMQNPRHLVRRRGQEARLRCSPMKGHSHVYWYRQLPEEGLKFMVYLQKENIIDESGMPKERFSAEFPKEGPSILRIQQVVRGDSAAYFCASSPLGPSDVWNTEAFFGQGTRLTVV.

The chain joins TRBV3-1 (or the pseudogene TRBV3-2) to TRBJ2-1; a possible D gene is TRBD2 (6 bases). V lost 0 bases, J lost 10 bases, and 13 bases lay in between. CDR1 and CDR2 from the germline V gene are LGHDT and YNNKEL (reference sequence). This CDR3 is 14 amino acids long. The CDR3 bases are TGTGCCAGCAGCCAAGATCTGGGCGGGAAAGAGCAGTTCTTC. Its protein product is CASSQDLGGKEQFF.

On this clone itself: The germline gene is not matched at one end of the junction; a read error may be the cause. The J gene is TRBJ1-2, the V gene TRBV19; maybe TRBD1 (5 bases). Per germline, CDR1 LNHDA and CDR2 SQIVND (reference sequence). The CDR3 runs 11 residues. Here the CDR3 DNA reads TGTGCCACCTCCGGACATTCATTGCCTATCTTC. Its translation: CATSGHSLPIF.

The gene calls are TRBV5-5 and TRBJ1-5; no clear D. This CDR3 is 15 amino acids long. The V and J ends lost 4 bases and 2 bases respectively, with 13 bases between them. Per germline, CDR1 SGHKS and CDR2 YYEKEE (reference sequence). The CDR3 region is CASSPSPGRNQPQHF. DNA of the CDR3: TGTGCCAGCAGCCCCTCCCCCGGACGCAATCAGCCCCAGCATTTT.

The chain carries TRBV4-1 and TRBJ1-3; maybe TRBD1 (6 bases). The V end lost 5 bases, the J end lost 7 bases, and 15 bases lay between the germline ends. The CDR3 has 14 residues. Germline V gene data show CDR1 as MGHRA and CDR2 as YSYEKL. CDR3 sequence: CASSYRDFSNTIYF. The CDR3 DNA reads as TGCGCCAGCAGCTACAGGGATTTTTCGAACACCATATATTTT.

CDR3 in DNA: TGTGCCAGTAGTATAAAGCGGTCCTGGAATGAGCAGTTCTTC. Translating it yields CASSIKRSWNEQFF. The chain is built from TRBV19 and TRBJ2-1; D possibly corresponds to TRBD2 (5 bases). Germline V gene lookup returns CDR1 LNHDA and CDR2 SQIVND (reference sequence). V was trimmed by 2 bases and J by 7 bases, leaving 12 bases between them. This CDR3 has 14 amino acids.

The V gene is TRBV7-3, the J gene TRBJ2-1; 8 nucleotides align to TRBD2. Trimming took 4 bases from V and 7 from J; bases not matched to a gene: 9. This CDR3 has 15 amino acids. Germline-derived CDR1 and CDR2 are SGHTA and FQGTGA. The CDR3 sequence: CASSSGTSTRNEQFF. In DNA form, the CDR3 reads TGTGCCAGCAGCTCCGGGACTAGTACTCGGAATGAGCAGTTCTTC. The whole variable domain, remainder taken from reference TRBV7-3 and TRBJ2-1, is GAGVSQTPSNKVTEKGKYVELRCDPISGHTALYWYRQSLGQGPEFLIYFQGTGAADDSGLPNDRFFAVRPEGSVSTLKIQRTERGDSAVYLCASSSGTSTRNEQFFGPGTRLTVL.

The chain joins TRBV19 to TRBJ1-2; D is possibly TRBD1 (6 bases). CDR1 and CDR2 (germline): LNHDA, SQIVND (reference sequence). Deletions cut 4 bases from V and 7 bases from J, with 19 bases between. This CDR3 contains 15 residues. This chain's CDR3 is CASSTRQWGASGYTF. In nucleotides, the CDR3 is TGTGCCAGTAGTACAAGACAGTGGGGGGCTAGTGGCTACACCTTC.

The V gene is TRBV9, the J gene TRBJ2-5; 7 bases match TRBD1. The junction had 5 bases not matched to a gene; V was cut back by 4 bases and J by 5 bases. Germline loops: CDR1 SGDLS, CDR2 YYNGEE. CDR3 size: 13 residues. This chain's CDR3 is CASSRTGFETQYF. In nucleotides, the CDR3 is TGTGCCAGCAGCCGGACAGGTTTTGAGACCCAGTACTTC.

This clone was observed once. The gene calls are TRBV7-2 and TRBJ2-5; TRBD1 matches at 9 bases. The CDR3 has 14 residues. Germline values: CDR1 SGHTA, CDR2 FQGNSA. V lost 5 bases, J lost 5 bases, and 6 bases stayed unmatched. DNA of the CDR3: TGTGCCAGCAGCGTGGGACAGGGCGGGGAGACCCAGTACTTC. Its protein product is CASSVGQGGETQYF.

The gene calls are TRBV9 and TRBJ1-3; 7 positions match TRBD1. V lost 3 bases to trimming and J lost 0 bases; unmatched junction nucleotides: 9. Germline V gives CDR1 SGDLS, CDR2 YYNGEE. The CDR3 has 17 amino acids. In nucleotides, the CDR3 is TGTGCCAGCAGCGCAACAGGGGACTTTAGCTCTGGAAACACCATATATTTT. Translating it yields CASSATGDFSSGNTIYF.

The J gene is TRBJ1-2, the V gene TRBV3-1 (or the pseudogene TRBV3-2); tentative D call: TRBD1 (5 bases). The CDR3 covers 14 residues. The germline V gene has CDR1 LGHDT and CDR2 YNNKEL (reference sequence). V dropped 1 base and J dropped 4 bases, with 10 bases sitting between them. In DNA form, the CDR3 reads TGTGCCAGCAGCCAAGGCCCCGGGGGCTATGGCTACACCTTC. Its protein product is CASSQGPGGYGYTF.

The gene calls are TRBV6-5 and TRBJ1-4; no firm D call. CDR1 is MNHEY and CDR2 is SVGAGI in the germline V gene. V was shortened by 6 bases and J by 3 bases, with 2 bases between the two germline ends. The CDR3 covers 11 residues. The CDR3 sequence: CASRANEKLFF. The DNA for the CDR3 is TGTGCCAGCAGGGCTAATGAAAAACTGTTTTTT.

This chain's CDR3 is CASSLGRYQPQHF. In nucleotides, the CDR3 is TGTGCCAGCAGCTTAGGGCGGTATCAGCCCCAGCATTTT. The chain employs TRBV13 and TRBJ1-5; D is uncertain. Trimming took off 0 bases at V and 5 bases at J, with 5 bases between the two ends. Per germline, CDR1 PRHDT and CDR2 FYEKMQ (reference sequence). The length of the CDR3 is 13 residues.

J is TRBJ2-7 and V is TRBV14; no reliable D call. V shed 1 base and J shed 6 bases, with 7 bases lying between them. CDR3 size: 12 residues. Germline loops: CDR1 SGHDN, CDR2 FVKESK. CDR3 sequence (DNA): TGTGCCAGCAGCCAAGGTCTGGCCGAGCAGTACTTC. Translation: CASSQGLAEQYF.

The chain carries TRBV5-4 and TRBJ1-2; D remains ambiguous. V gave up 6 bases and J gave up 2 bases, with 17 bases separating them. Germline V lookup: CDR1 SGHNT, CDR2 YYREEE (reference sequence). The CDR3 length is 15 residues. The CDR3 DNA follows: TGTGCCAGCAACAAGGTCTCGGGAGGGAACTATGGCTACACCTTC. Amino acid sequence: CASNKVSGGNYGYTF. Filled out from reference TRBV5-4 and TRBJ1-2, the complete variable domain reads ETGVTQSPTHLIKTRGQQVTLRCSSQSGHNTVSWYQQALGQGPQFIFQYYREEENGRGNFPPRFSGLQFPNYSSELNVNALELDDSALYLCASNKVSGGNYGYTFGSGTRLTVV.

The chain couples TRBV19 to TRBJ1-2; TRBD1 matches 7 bases. The CDR3 runs to 14 residues. CDR1 and CDR2 from the germline V gene are LNHDA and SQIVND (reference sequence). The junction had 4 bases not matched to a gene; V was cut back by 4 bases and J by 2 bases. The CDR3 loop is CASSNDRANYGYTF. The CDR3 bases are TGTGCCAGTAGTAACGACAGGGCCAACTATGGCTACACCTTC.

The chain employs TRBV7-2 and TRBJ1-3; D remains unclear. Trimming took 3 bases from V and 4 from J, leaving 7 bases between them. Germline CDR1 and CDR2: SGHTA and FQGNSA. The CDR3 sequence is 13 residues long. CDR3 loop: CASSFYGGNTIYF. The CDR3 DNA reads as TGTGCCAGCAGCTTTTATGGGGGAAACACCATATATTTT.

This chain joins TRBV10-2 and TRBJ2-7; D not certain. The V and J ends lost 8 bases and 0 bases respectively, with 14 bases between them. The CDR3 is 14 residues long. CDR1 WSHSY and CDR2 SAAADI come from the germline V gene. In DNA, the CDR3 is TGCGCCAGCGGGCCCACCTCAAGCTCCTACGAGCAGTACGTC. Protein product: CASGPTSSSYEQYV.

The chain joins TRBV25-1 to TRBJ1-2, with D unresolved. The germline V and J ends were trimmed by 3 bases and 2 bases, with 7 bases remaining between them. Looked up from germline, CDR1 is MGHDK and CDR2 is SYGVNS. CDR3 size: 13 residues. The DNA of the CDR3 is TGTGCCAGCAGTGACGTTCTAAACTATGGCTACACCTTC. Encoded protein: CASSDVLNYGYTF.

This clone was recorded once. The chain is built from TRBV29-1 and TRBJ1-2; D is unresolved. This CDR3 is built from 11 residues. The V end lost 3 bases, the J end lost 4 bases, and 6 bases lay between the germline ends. CDR1 and CDR2 from the germline V gene are SQVTM and ANQGSEA. The CDR3 region is CSVEYGYGYTF. In DNA, the CDR3 is TGCAGCGTTGAGTATGGCTATGGCTACACCTTC.

The J gene is TRBJ2-2, the V gene TRBV7-9; TRBD1 matches at 10 bases. Germline V gene sequence: CDR1 SEHNR, CDR2 FQNEAQ (reference sequence). V was clipped by 5 bases and J by 6 bases; unmatched bases: 6. This CDR3 region has 15 residues. This CDR3 is CASSPGTGEAGELFF. The CDR3 region has the DNA TGTGCCAGCAGCCCCGGGACAGGGGAGGCCGGGGAGCTGTTTTTT.

This chain links TRBV6-5 with TRBJ1-2; a possible D gene is TRBD1 (6 bases). Germline V gene lookup returns CDR1 MNHEY and CDR2 SVGAGI. V lost 7 bases to trimming and J lost 2 bases, with 11 bases between them. The CDR3 is 13 residues long. CDR3 sequence (DNA): TGTGCCAGCACCAAACAGGGAAACTATGGCTACACCTTC. Translation: CASTKQGNYGYTF.

This chain joins TRBV15 and TRBJ2-2, with D hard to call. This CDR3 comprises 15 residues. V was clipped by 0 bases and J by 6 bases, with 11 bases between them. Germline CDR1 is LNHNV and CDR2 is YYDKDF (reference sequence). Written as DNA, the CDR3 is TGTGCCACCAGCAGAGATAAGACTGGGGCCGGGGAGCTGTTTTTT. This gives the protein CATSRDKTGAGELFF.

The rearrangement uses TRBV20-1 and TRBJ2-7; 14 bases are a match to TRBD2. The CDR3 has 18 residues. Germline trimming cut 3 bases from V and 6 bases from J; bases unmatched to any gene: 16. CDR1 is DFQATT, CDR2 SNEGSKA, per germline (reference sequence). The CDR3 loop is CSASPAPGLAGAWVEQYF. As DNA, the CDR3 is TGCAGTGCTAGTCCCGCCCCGGGACTAGCGGGAGCATGGGTCGAGCAGTACTTC.

V and J are TRBV6-4 and TRBJ2-7; TRBD2 is a possible D gene (5 bases). CDR1 is MRHNA and CDR2 is SNTAGT in the germline V gene. V was shortened by 0 bases and J by 1 base, with 25 bases between the two germline ends. The CDR3 totals 20 residues. CDR3 protein: CASSDSRTGKGEWESYEQYV. DNA for the CDR3: TGTGCCAGCAGTGACTCAAGAACGGGAAAAGGTGAATGGGAATCCTACGAGCAGTACGTC.

The chain combines TRBV30 with TRBJ1-6; 11 bases are shared with TRBD1. Germline V CDR1 and CDR2: GTSNPN, SVGIG (reference sequence). This CDR3 is 15 amino acids long. V dropped 3 bases and J dropped 10; count of bases not matched to a gene: 8. DNA for the CDR3: TGTGCCTGGAGCACCCCCGGGACAGGGGGATCACCCCTCCACTTT. This encodes CAWSTPGTGGSPLHF.

V and J are TRBV30 and TRBJ2-4; no clear D. Germline V gives CDR1 GTSNPN, CDR2 SVGIG (reference sequence). The CDR3 consists of 12 residues. Trimming removed 0 bases from V and 3 bases from J, with 3 bases in between. The CDR3: CAWSVGKNIQYF. CDR3 sequence (DNA): TGTGCCTGGAGTGTCGGCAAAAACATTCAGTACTTC. Filled out from reference TRBV30 and TRBJ2-4, the complete variable domain reads SQTIHQWPATLVQPVGSPLSLECTVEGTSNPNLYWYRQAAGRGLQLLFYSVGIGQISSEVPQNLSASRPQDRQFILSSKKLLLSDSGFYLCAWSVGKNIQYFGAGTRLSVL.

The gene calls are TRBV29-1 and TRBJ1-5; D might be TRBD1 (6 bases). The CDR3 is 13 residues long. Per germline, CDR1 SQVTM and CDR2 ANQGSEA. Trimming removed 0 bases at V and 6 bases at J, with 9 bases between. CDR3: CSVEEGGGQPQHF. In nucleotides, the CDR3 is TGCAGCGTTGAAGAAGGAGGGGGTCAGCCCCAGCATTTT.

This chain links TRBV28 with TRBJ1-2; D gene unclear. V lost 3 bases and J 8 bases, leaving 7 bases between the germline ends. The CDR3 runs to 11 residues. Germline CDR1 and CDR2: MDHEN and SYDVKM. CDR3 sequence: CASSFSTGYTF. As DNA, the CDR3 is TGTGCCAGCAGTTTCTCAACAGGCTACACCTTC.

This sequence joins TRBV10-2 and TRBJ1-1; 7 bases line up with TRBD1. Trimming removed 6 bases from V and 0 bases from J; junction bases left unmatched: 1. CDR1 is WSHSY and CDR2 is SAAADI in the germline V gene. The CDR3 sequence is 13 residues long. CDR3 DNA sequence: TGCGCCAGCAGCGGGACAGTGAACACTGAAGCTTTCTTT. It translates to CASSGTVNTEAFF.